This T cell receptor (beta chain) is drawn from a study of T cells in Graves' hyperthyroidism and ophthalmopathy. TCR beta CDR3 sequences were amplified from RNA transcripts. The HTBI set primed first-round TCR CDR3 RT-PCR. MiXCR, run by TCRdb on the multiplex PCR reads, gives a single entry per CDR3 protein. The table lists 96,000 or so distinct CDR3 sequences, under 65% of them singletons, with roughly 26% in the top ten. V was pared by 1 base and J by 1 base, with 16 bases between. Germline CDR1 is SGHTA and CDR2 is FQGNSA. CDR3 length: 18 residues. This clonotype originated in a woman in her 40s with Graves' hyperthyroidism. This chain links TRBV7-2 with TRBJ2-2; D gene unclear. Sequenced input: blood. CDR3 sequence (DNA): TGTGCCAGCAGCTTAGAAGGAATGTGGAGTTGGAACACCGGGGAGCTGTTTTTT. It specifies CASSLEGMWSWNTGELFF.